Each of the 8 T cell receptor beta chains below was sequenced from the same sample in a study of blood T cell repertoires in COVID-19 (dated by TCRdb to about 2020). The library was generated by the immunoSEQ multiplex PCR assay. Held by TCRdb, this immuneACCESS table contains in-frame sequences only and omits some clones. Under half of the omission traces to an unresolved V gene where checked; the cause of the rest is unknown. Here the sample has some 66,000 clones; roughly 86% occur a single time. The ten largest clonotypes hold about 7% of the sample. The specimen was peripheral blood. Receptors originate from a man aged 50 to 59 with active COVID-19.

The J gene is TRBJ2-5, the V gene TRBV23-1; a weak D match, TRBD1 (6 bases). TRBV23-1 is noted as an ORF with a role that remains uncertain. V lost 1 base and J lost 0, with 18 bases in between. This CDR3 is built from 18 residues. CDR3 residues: CASSQCRGRLTDQETQYF. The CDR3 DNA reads TGCGCCAGCAGTCAATGCAGGGGCCGGTTAACCGACCAAGAGACCCAGTACTTC.

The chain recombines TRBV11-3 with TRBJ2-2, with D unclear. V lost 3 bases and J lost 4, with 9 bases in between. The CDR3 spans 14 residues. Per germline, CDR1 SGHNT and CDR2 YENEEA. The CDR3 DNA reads TGTGCCAGCAGCTTGGCAGGTCTCACCGGGGAGCTGTTTTTT. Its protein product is CASSLAGLTGELFF.

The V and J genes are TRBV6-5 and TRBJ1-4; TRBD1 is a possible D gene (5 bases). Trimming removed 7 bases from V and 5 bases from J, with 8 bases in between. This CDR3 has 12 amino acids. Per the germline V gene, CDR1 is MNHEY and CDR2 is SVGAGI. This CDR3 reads CASNRGNEKLFF. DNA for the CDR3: TGTGCCAGCAATCGGGGGAATGAAAAACTGTTTTTT.

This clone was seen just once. CDR3: CASSTDSAYNSPLHF. In nucleotides, the CDR3 is TGTGCCAGCAGTACTGACAGTGCCTATAATTCACCCCTCCACTTT. The chain carries TRBV7-3 and TRBJ1-6, with D perhaps TRBD1 (5 bases). The CDR3 covers 15 residues. The V and J ends lost 6 bases and 2 bases respectively, with 11 bases between them. Germline CDR1 is SGHTA and CDR2 is FQGTGA.

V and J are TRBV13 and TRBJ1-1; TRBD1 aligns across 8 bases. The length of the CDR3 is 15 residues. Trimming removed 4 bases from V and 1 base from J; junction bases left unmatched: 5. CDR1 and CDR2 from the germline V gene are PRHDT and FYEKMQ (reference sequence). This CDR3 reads CASSSPGTGNTEAFF. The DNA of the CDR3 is TGTGCCAGCAGCTCTCCCGGGACAGGGAACACTGAAGCTTTCTTT.

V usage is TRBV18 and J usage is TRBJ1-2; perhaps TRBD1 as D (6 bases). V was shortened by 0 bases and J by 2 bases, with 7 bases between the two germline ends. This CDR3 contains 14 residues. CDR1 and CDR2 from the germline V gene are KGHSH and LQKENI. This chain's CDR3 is CASSPPGQNYGYTF. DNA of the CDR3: TGTGCCAGCTCACCACCAGGACAGAACTATGGCTACACCTTC.

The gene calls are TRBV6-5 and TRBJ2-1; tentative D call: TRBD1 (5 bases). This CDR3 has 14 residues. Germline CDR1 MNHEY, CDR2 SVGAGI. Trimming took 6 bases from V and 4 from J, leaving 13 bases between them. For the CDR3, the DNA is TGTGCCAGCAGAGGGGCAGGCACGTACAATGAGCAGTTCTTC. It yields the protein CASRGAGTYNEQFF.

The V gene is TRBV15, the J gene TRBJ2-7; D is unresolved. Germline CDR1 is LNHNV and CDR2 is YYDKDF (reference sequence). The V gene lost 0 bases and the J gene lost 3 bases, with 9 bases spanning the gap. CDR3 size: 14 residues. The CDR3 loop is CATSRDRGSYEQYF. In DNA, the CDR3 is TGTGCCACCAGCAGAGATCGTGGCAGCTACGAGCAGTACTTC.